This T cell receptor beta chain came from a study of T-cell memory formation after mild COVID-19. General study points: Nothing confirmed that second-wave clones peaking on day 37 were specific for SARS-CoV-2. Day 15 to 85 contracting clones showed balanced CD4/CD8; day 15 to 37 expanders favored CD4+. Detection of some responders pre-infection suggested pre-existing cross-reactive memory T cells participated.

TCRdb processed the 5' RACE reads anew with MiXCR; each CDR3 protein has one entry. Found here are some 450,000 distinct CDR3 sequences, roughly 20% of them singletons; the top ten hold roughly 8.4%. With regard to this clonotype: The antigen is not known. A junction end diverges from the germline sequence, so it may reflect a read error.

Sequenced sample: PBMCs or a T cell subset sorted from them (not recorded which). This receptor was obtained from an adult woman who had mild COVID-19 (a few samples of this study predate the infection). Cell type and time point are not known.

CDR3 in amino acids: CRVGPLVQLNTEAFF. The DNA for the CDR3 is TGCAGAGTTGGGCCTTTAGTGCAGTTGAACACTGAAGCTTTCTTT. This chain links TRBV29-1 with TRBJ1-1; D gene uncertain. The CDR3 runs 15 residues. CDR1 and CDR2 (germline): SQVTM, ANQGSEA. Using reference TRBV29-1 and TRBJ1-1 for the parts outside the CDR3, the full variable domain is SAVISQKPSRDICQRGTSLTIQCQVDSQVTMMFWYRQQPGQSLTLIATANQGSEATYESGFVIDKFPISRPNLTFSTLTVSNMSPEDSSIYLCRVGPLVQLNTEAFFGQGTRLTVV.